The present T cell receptor (beta chain) was sequenced within a study of shared clonotypes between healthy human individuals. Trimming took 5 bases from V and 5 from J, leaving 10 bases between them. The CDR3 extends over 13 amino acids. Germline CDR1 SNHLY, CDR2 FYNNEI. This clone showed up just once. Repertoires were generated with immunoSEQ multiplex PCR, while TCRdb's copy carries only in-frame clones and drops some. The sample records 1,100,000 or so clones, 75% to 85% being singletons. The source is a man between 18 and 29 years old in good health. Some clones in this sample may be carry-over from other donors' samples. The rearrangement links TRBV2 to TRBJ2-1, with D maybe TRBD2 (6 bases). The sample consisted of memory CD4+ T cells from PBMCs. The subset is: CD45RA-negative fraction. Here the CDR3 reads CASSQLANNEQFF. As DNA, the CDR3 is TGTGCCAGCAGTCAACTAGCCAACAATGAGCAGTTCTTC.